The TCR beta chain under discussion was sequenced for a study of human CD8 memory T cell subsets. Regarding the study as a whole: From the Chao1 estimates, stem-like memory T cells appeared to be more diverse than precursor exhausted T cells. Stem-like memory T cell repertoires overlapped minimally with precursor exhausted T cell repertoires.

About this clonotype: Its antigen is currently unknown.

Scientists made TCR beta libraries using UMI-labeled 5' RACE. In the original processing: Each library (TCR beta) contained from a few thousand up to about 20,000 functional CDR3 beta clonotypes. Following a re-call of the 5' RACE reads, TCRdb has one entry per CDR3 protein and lacks DNA. These V and J calls are TCRdb output, not the study's own analysis. The sample table sets out approximately 3,500 distinct CDR3 sequences. The source material was CD8+ effector memory T cells (TEM) sorted from PBMCs. As to subset: effector memory CD8 T cells, CCR7- CD45RO+ CD95+. The sequence came from a human donor in good health.

CDR3 residues: CASSMTEYQPQHF. V and J are TRBV19 and TRBJ1-5. CDR1 is LNHDA and CDR2 is SQIVND in the germline V gene (reference sequence). The CDR3 covers 13 residues.